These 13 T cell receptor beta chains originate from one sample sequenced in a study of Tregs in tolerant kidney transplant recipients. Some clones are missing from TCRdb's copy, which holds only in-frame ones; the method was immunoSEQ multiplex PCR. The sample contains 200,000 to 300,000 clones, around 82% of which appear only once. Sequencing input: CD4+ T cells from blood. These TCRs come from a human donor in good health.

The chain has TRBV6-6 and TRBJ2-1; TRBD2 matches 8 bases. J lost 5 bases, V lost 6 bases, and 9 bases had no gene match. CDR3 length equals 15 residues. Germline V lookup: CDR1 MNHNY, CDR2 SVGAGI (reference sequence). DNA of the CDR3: TGTGCCAGCAGCCACCGGACTAGCCTCCACAATGAGCAGTTCTTC. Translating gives CASSHRTSLHNEQFF.

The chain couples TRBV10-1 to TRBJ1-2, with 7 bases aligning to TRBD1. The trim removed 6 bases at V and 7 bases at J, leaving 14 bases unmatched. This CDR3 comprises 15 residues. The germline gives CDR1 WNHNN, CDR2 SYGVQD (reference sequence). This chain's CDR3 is CASSEDRAKISGYTF. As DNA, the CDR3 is TGCGCCAGCAGCGAAGACAGGGCGAAGATCAGTGGCTACACCTTC.

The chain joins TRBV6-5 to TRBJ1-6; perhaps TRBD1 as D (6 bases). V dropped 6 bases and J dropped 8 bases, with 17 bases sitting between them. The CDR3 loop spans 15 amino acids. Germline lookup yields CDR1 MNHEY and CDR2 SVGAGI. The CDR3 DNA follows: TGTGCCAGCAGGTCAGGGGCCAGGGCTGATTCACCCCTCCACTTT. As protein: CASRSGARADSPLHF.

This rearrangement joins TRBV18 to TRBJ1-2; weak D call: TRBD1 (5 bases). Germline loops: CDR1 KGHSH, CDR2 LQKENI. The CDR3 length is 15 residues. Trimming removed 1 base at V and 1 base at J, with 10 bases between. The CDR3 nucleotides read TGTGCCAGCTCACCACTCGACAGCCATAACTATGGCTACACCTTC. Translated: CASSPLDSHNYGYTF.

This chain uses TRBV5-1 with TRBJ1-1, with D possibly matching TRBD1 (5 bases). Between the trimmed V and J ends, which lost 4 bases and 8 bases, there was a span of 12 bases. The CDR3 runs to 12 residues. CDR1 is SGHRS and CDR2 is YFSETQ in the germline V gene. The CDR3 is CASSGRGEEAFF. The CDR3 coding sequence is TGCGCCAGCAGCGGAAGGGGCGAGGAAGCTTTCTTT.

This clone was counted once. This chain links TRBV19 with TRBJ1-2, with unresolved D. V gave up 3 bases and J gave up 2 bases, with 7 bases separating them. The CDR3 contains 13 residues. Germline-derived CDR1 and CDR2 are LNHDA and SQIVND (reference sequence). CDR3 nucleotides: TGTGCCAGTAGTATTAGGGAAAACTATGGCTACACCTTC. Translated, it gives CASSIRENYGYTF.

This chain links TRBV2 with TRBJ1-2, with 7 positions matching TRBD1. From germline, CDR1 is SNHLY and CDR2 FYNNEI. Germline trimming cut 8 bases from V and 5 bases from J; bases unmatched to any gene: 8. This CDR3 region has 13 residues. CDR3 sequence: CASLMQGGYGYTF. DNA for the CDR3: TGTGCCAGCCTGATGCAGGGGGGGTATGGCTACACCTTC.

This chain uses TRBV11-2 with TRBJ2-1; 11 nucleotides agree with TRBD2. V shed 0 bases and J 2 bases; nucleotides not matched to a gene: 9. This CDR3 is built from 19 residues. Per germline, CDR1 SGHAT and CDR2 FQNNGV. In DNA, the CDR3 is TGTGCCAGCAGCTTAGATAAGAGGGGGACTAGCGGTACCTACAATGAGCAGTTCTTC. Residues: CASSLDKRGTSGTYNEQFF.

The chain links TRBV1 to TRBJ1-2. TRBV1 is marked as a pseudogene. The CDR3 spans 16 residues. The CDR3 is CTSSLPGRLWGYGYTF. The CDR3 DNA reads TGCACCAGCAGCCTTCCCGGGCGCCTCTGGGGCTATGGCTACACCTTC.

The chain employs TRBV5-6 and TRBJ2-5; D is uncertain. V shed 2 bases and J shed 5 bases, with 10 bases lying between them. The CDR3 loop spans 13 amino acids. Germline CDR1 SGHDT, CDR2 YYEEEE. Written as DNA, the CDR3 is TGTGCCAGCAGCTTCTTAGCCGTGGAGACCCAGTACTTC. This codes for CASSFLAVETQYF.

The chain's CDR3 is CASSLAGQGTGELFF. The CDR3 region has the DNA TGTGCCAGCAGCTTGGCGGGACAGGGGACCGGGGAGCTGTTTTTT. The chain links TRBV5-4 to TRBJ2-2; TRBD1 aligns across 10 bases. There are 15 residues in the CDR3. CDR1 and CDR2 from the germline V gene are SGHNT and YYREEE (reference sequence). Trimming took 0 bases from V and 5 from J; bases not matched to a gene: 1.

CDR3 amino acids: CASSPGGGTDTQYF. DNA of the CDR3: TGTGCCAGCTCACCCGGGGGGGGCACAGATACGCAGTATTTT. The genes are TRBV18 and TRBJ2-3, with 8 bases lining up with TRBD2. Germline V lookup: CDR1 KGHSH, CDR2 LQKENI. The CDR3 extends over 14 amino acids. With 3 bases clipped from V and 1 base from J, the junction kept 0 bases outside the gene matches.

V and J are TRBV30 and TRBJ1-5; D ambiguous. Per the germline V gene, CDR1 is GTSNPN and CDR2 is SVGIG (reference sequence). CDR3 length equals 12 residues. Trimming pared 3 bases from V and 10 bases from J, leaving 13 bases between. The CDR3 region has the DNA TGTGCCTGGAGGTACACGGAGGGCCCCCAGCATTTT. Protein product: CAWRYTEGPQHF. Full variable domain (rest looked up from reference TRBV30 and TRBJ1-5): SQTIHQWPATLVQPVGSPLSLECTVEGTSNPNLYWYRQAAGRGLQLLFYSVGIGQISSEVPQNLSASRPQDRQFILSSKKLLLSDSGFYLCAWRYTEGPQHFGDGTRLSIL.